Presented here are 22 T cell receptor beta chains from one specimen sequenced in a study of cytomegalovirus exposure and HLA in healthy donors (dated by TCRdb to 2016 to 2017). Library creation used the immunoSEQ multiplex PCR assay. The multiplex PCR relied on a mix of 60 forward primers for TCR Vbeta segments and 13 reverse primers for TCR Jbeta segments. TCRdb holds this immuneACCESS table with in-frame rearrangements only. Some clones are missing; in checked studies, unresolved V genes explain under half, and the rest has no known cause. Recorded for this sample are about 93,000 clones; around 78% of them occurred a single time. About 0.5% of the sample is held by the ten biggest clonotypes. The sequenced sample was PBMCs. Source of these receptors: a man younger than 45 in good health and CMV-seronegative.

The rearrangement joins TRBV5-4 to TRBJ2-3, with D possibly being TRBD1 (5 bases). CDR3 length: 15 amino acids. CDR1 SGHNT and CDR2 YYREEE come from the germline V gene (reference sequence). Between the trimmed V and J ends, which lost 6 bases and 0 bases, there was a span of 14 bases. CDR3 coding DNA: TGTGCCAGCACCGCCGGACAAACTAGCACAGATACGCAGTATTTT. Translated, it gives CASTAGQTSTDTQYF. The full variable domain, in which reference TRBV5-4 and TRBJ2-3 provide the parts outside the CDR3, is ETGVTQSPTHLIKTRGQQVTLRCSSQSGHNTVSWYQQALGQGPQFIFQYYREEENGRGNFPPRFSGLQFPNYSSELNVNALELDDSALYLCASTAGQTSTDTQYFGPGTRLTVL.

The chain couples TRBV7-9 to TRBJ2-2; 9 nucleotides line up with TRBD2. The V gene end was trimmed by 7 bases and the J gene end by 7 bases; junction bases not matched to a gene: 19. CDR3 length equals 18 residues. Germline V lookup: CDR1 SEHNR, CDR2 FQNEAQ (reference sequence). As DNA, the CDR3 is TGTGCCAGCACCGCGGGTGGGGCTAGCGGGACTCCTTACGGGGAGCTGTTTTTT. The encoded protein is CASTAGGASGTPYGELFF.

This chain links TRBV9 with TRBJ2-1, with TRBD1 identical over 10 bases. This CDR3 is built from 19 residues. Losses at the gene ends were 3 bases for V and 1 base for J; bases not matched to a gene: 13. In germline, CDR1 is SGDLS, CDR2 YYNGEE. The CDR3 here is CASSATPGQGIRSYNEQFF. The DNA of the CDR3 is TGTGCCAGCAGCGCTACTCCGGGACAGGGGATAAGGTCCTACAATGAGCAGTTCTTC. The whole variable domain, remainder taken from reference TRBV9 and TRBJ2-1, is DSGVTQTPKHLITATGQRVTLRCSPRSGDLSVYWYQQSLDQGLQFLIQYYNGEERAKGNILERFSAQQFPDLHSELNLSSLELGDSALYFCASSATPGQGIRSYNEQFFGPGTRLTVL.

This sequence joins TRBV19 and TRBJ1-1, with 10 bases fitting TRBD1. The J segment lost 2 bases and the V segment lost 7 bases, leaving 7 bases of the junction unmatched. This CDR3 comprises 15 residues. Germline V CDR1 and CDR2: LNHDA, SQIVND (reference sequence). This CDR3 reads CASKPGQGRNTEAFF. The DNA of the CDR3 is TGTGCCAGTAAACCGGGACAGGGGAGAAACACTGAAGCTTTCTTT.

The chain uses TRBV29-1 and TRBJ1-4; possibly TRBD1 for D (5 bases). The V gene lost 4 bases and the J gene lost 5 bases, with 23 bases spanning the gap. Looked up from germline, CDR1 is SQVTM and CDR2 is ANQGSEA. The CDR3 totals 17 residues. The CDR3 DNA reads TGCAGCGTTGTGCGGGGTTGTTCGGGGGTGGGAAATGAAAAACTGTTTTTT. This sequence encodes CSVVRGCSGVGNEKLFF. Full variable domain (remainder filled in from reference TRBV29-1 and TRBJ1-4): SAVISQKPSRDICQRGTSLTIQCQVDSQVTMMFWYRQQPGQSLTLIATANQGSEATYESGFVIDKFPISRPNLTFSTLTVSNMSPEDSSIYLCSVVRGCSGVGNEKLFFGSGTQLSVL.

The V call is TRBV29-1, the J call TRBJ2-5; 7 bases are shared with TRBD1. J gave up 5 bases and V 5 bases, and 8 bases lay outside the gene matches. There are 13 residues in the CDR3. Germline CDR1 and CDR2: SQVTM and ANQGSEA. As DNA, the CDR3 is TGCAGCGTTAATACAGGGGTAGTTGAGACCCAGTACTTC. This gives the protein CSVNTGVVETQYF.

V gene TRBV5-6 combines with J gene TRBJ2-7; TRBD1 is a possible D gene (5 bases). Deletions cut 2 bases from V and 4 bases from J, with 13 bases between. Germline V gene sequence: CDR1 SGHDT, CDR2 YYEEEE. The CDR3 extends over 14 amino acids. Written as DNA, the CDR3 is TGTGCCAGCAGCTTCTCGCAGGGAAGGTACGAGCAGTACGTC. Translated, it gives CASSFSQGRYEQYV.

The J gene is TRBJ2-5, the V gene TRBV6-1; maybe TRBD1 (5 bases). The CDR3 is 13 residues long. CDR1 MNHNS and CDR2 SASEGT come from the germline V gene. Trimming took 8 bases from V and 1 from J, leaving 11 bases between them. For the CDR3, the DNA is TGTGCCAGCGCTACAGGCTTCCAAGAGACCCAGTACTTC. Amino acids: CASATGFQETQYF.

The chain is built from TRBV27 and TRBJ2-4, with a possible D match to TRBD2 (6 bases). From germline, CDR1 is MNHEY and CDR2 SMNVEV (reference sequence). The CDR3 spans 14 residues. Trimming cost V 8 bases and J 1 base, with 12 bases left between them. CDR3 sequence: CASGGDGAKNIQYF. DNA of the CDR3: TGTGCCAGCGGAGGGGACGGGGCCAAAAACATTCAGTACTTC.

In DNA, the CDR3 is TGTGCCAGCAGTTTGGGGCCGAATGAGCAGTTCTTC. It encodes CASSLGPNEQFF. The chain links TRBV27 to TRBJ2-1; weak D call: TRBD1 (5 bases). Germline values: CDR1 MNHEY, CDR2 SMNVEV (reference sequence). V was shortened by 3 bases and J by 7 bases, with 7 bases between the two germline ends. The CDR3 covers 12 residues.

The chain recombines TRBV4-3 with TRBJ1-2; 8 nucleotides line up with TRBD1. The trim removed 2 bases at V and 4 bases at J, leaving 18 bases unmatched. The CDR3 sequence is 19 residues long. Germline V CDR1 and CDR2: LGHNA, YSLEER. The CDR3 sequence: CASSQRPGGGVDPGYGYTF. As DNA, the CDR3 is TGCGCCAGCAGCCAACGGCCAGGGGGCGGTGTGGACCCGGGCTATGGCTACACCTTC.

The chain uses TRBV10-3 and TRBJ1-2; perhaps TRBD1 as D (5 bases). Germline loops: CDR1 ENHRY, CDR2 SYGVKD. The CDR3 consists of 15 residues. V lost 0 bases, J lost 4 bases, and 12 bases lay in between. CDR3 nucleotides: TGTGCCATCAGTGAGTCCACCCGGGACTTCTATGGCTACACCTTC. Its translation is CAISESTRDFYGYTF.

The chain links TRBV5-1 to TRBJ1-2; 8 bases are a match to TRBD1. Germline lookup yields CDR1 SGHRS and CDR2 YFSETQ. V lost 0 bases, J lost 7 bases, and 11 bases stayed unmatched. The CDR3 is made up of 16 amino acids. The CDR3 protein is CASSLGQGQAQVGYTF. The CDR3 region has the DNA TGCGCCAGCAGCTTGGGGCAGGGACAGGCACAGGTTGGCTACACCTTC.

This chain connects TRBV29-1 to TRBJ2-6; 8 bases fit TRBD2. Germline loops: CDR1 SQVTM, CDR2 ANQGSEA. The CDR3 runs 14 residues. V lost 6 bases and J lost 2; bases outside the gene matches: 3. CDR3 region: CSVAGGAGANVLTF. For the CDR3, the DNA is TGCAGCGTCGCCGGGGGGGCTGGGGCCAACGTCCTGACTTTC.

This chain links TRBV9 with TRBJ2-7; the match to TRBD1 covers 8 bases. V lost 0 bases to trimming and J lost 6 bases; unmatched junction nucleotides: 8. This CDR3 region has 15 residues. CDR1 is SGDLS and CDR2 is YYNGEE in the germline V gene. The DNA for the CDR3 is TGTGCCAGCAGCGTAGGTAGGACAGGGAGAGGCGAGCAGTACTTC. It codes for CASSVGRTGRGEQYF.

This chain links TRBV14 with TRBJ1-6; TRBD1 might be the D (5 bases). Trimming took off 5 bases at V and 15 bases at J, with 14 bases between the two ends. There are 12 residues in the CDR3. Germline CDR1 reads SGHDN; CDR2 reads FVKESK. The CDR3 coding sequence is TGTGCCAGCAGCGCCGACAGACTGTTCCTCCACTTT. It translates to CASSADRLFLHF.

The gene calls are TRBV19 and TRBJ1-5; D uncertain. The V gene's germline CDR1 is LNHDA and CDR2 SQIVND (reference sequence). There are 16 residues in the CDR3. V was pared by 6 bases and J by 7 bases, with 22 bases between. The CDR3: CASRTSRGRVDQPQHF. CDR3 coding DNA: TGTGCCAGTAGAACATCCCGGGGTAGGGTGGACCAGCCCCAGCATTTT.

This sequence joins TRBV7-2 and TRBJ1-5, with TRBD1 matching over 9 bases. Germline CDR1 reads SGHTA; CDR2 reads FQGNSA. CDR3 size: 15 residues. V lost 1 base and J lost 7; bases outside the gene matches: 5. CDR3 coding DNA: TGTGCCAGCAGCTTAGTGACAGGGGGAAGACAGCCCCAGCATTTT. Protein product: CASSLVTGGRQPQHF.

The rearrangement links TRBV6-1 to TRBJ2-3; possibly TRBD2 for D (5 bases). There are 13 residues in the CDR3. Germline assignment: CDR1 MNHNS and CDR2 SASEGT. V lost 4 bases and J 2 bases, leaving 7 bases between the germline ends. The CDR3 loop is CASSGTHTDTQYF. CDR3 DNA: TGTGCCAGCAGTGGGACTCACACAGATACGCAGTATTTT.

This clone has only a few counts. The chain uses TRBV6-5 and TRBJ2-2; 11 nucleotides match TRBD2. Unmatched junction bases numbered 4, after V lost 2 bases and J lost 5 bases. Germline V lookup: CDR1 MNHEY, CDR2 SVGAGI. The CDR3 runs 16 residues. The DNA for the CDR3 is TGTGCCAGCAGTTACCTAGCGGGAGGAGGTACCGGGGAGCTGTTTTTT. Translation: CASSYLAGGGTGELFF.

The chain carries TRBV5-1 and TRBJ1-6, with D tentatively TRBD1 (6 bases). Trimming took off 5 bases at V and 9 bases at J, with 21 bases between the two ends. The CDR3 sequence is 16 residues long. Per germline, CDR1 SGHRS and CDR2 YFSETQ. CDR3 in DNA: TGCGCCAGCAGTTATACACAGGGCGCCGGGATTTCACCCCTCCACTTT. Its translation is CASSYTQGAGISPLHF. The variable domain in full, completed from reference TRBV5-1 and TRBJ1-6, reads KAGVTQTPRYLIKTRGQQVTLSCSPISGHRSVSWYQQTPGQGLQFLFEYFSETQRNKGNFPGRFSGRQFSNSRSEMNVSTLELGDSALYLCASSYTQGAGISPLHFGNGTRLTVT.

The chain carries TRBV27 and TRBJ1-1, with 8 bases matching TRBD1. The CDR3 has 13 residues. V lost 6 bases to trimming and J lost 5 bases; unmatched junction nucleotides: 5. Germline-derived CDR1 and CDR2 are MNHEY and SMNVEV (reference sequence). CDR3 coding DNA: TGTGCCAGCAGGGCAGGGGGCCGGACTGAAGCTTTCTTT. This codes for CASRAGGRTEAFF.